This TCR beta chain is drawn from a study of T-cell memory formation after mild COVID-19. TCRdb used MiXCR to reprocess the 5' RACE reads, holding one entry per CDR3 protein. This table holds about 400,000 distinct CDR3 sequences, 23% found once. CDR3 length: 13 amino acids. Germline CDR1 is SGHTS and CDR2 is YDEGEE. J lost 12 bases, V lost 4 bases, and 12 bases had no gene match. In its sample, this clonotype was seen many times. The chain recombines TRBV5-8 with TRBJ2-7; TRBD1 matches at 8 bases. The origin of this receptor is an adult woman who had mild COVID-19 (a few samples of this study predate the infection). Cell type and time point are not known. Sequenced material: PBMCs or a T cell subset sorted from them (not recorded which). CDR3 residues: CASSDRTGLEVYF. The CDR3 coding sequence is TGTGCCAGCAGCGACCGGACAGGGTTGGAGGTGTACTTC.